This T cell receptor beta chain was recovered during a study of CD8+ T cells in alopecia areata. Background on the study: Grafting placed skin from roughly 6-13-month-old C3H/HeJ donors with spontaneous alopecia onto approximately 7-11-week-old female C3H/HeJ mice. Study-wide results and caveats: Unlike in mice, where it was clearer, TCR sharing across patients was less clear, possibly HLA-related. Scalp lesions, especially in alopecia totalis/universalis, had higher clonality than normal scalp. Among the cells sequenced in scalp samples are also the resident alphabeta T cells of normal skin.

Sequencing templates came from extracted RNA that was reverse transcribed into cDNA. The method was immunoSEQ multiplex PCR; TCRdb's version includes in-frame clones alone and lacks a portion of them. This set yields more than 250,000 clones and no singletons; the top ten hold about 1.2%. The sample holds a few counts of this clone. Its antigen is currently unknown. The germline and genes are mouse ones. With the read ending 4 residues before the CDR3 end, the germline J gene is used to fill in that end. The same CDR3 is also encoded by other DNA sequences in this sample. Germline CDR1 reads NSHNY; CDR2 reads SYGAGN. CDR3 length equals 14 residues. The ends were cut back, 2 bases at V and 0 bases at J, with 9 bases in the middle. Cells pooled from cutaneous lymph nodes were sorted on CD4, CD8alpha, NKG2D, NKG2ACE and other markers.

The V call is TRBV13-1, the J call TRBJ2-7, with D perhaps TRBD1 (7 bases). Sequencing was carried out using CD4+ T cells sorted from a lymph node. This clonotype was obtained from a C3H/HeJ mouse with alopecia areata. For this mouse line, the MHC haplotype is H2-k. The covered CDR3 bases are TGTGCCAGCAGTGAAGGGGGCCTCTCCTAT. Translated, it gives CASSEGGLSY. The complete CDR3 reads CASSEGGLSYEQYF.